This T cell receptor (beta chain) originates from a study of Graves' ophthalmopathy and Graves' hyperthyroidism. This CDR3 spans 15 amino acids. Germline assignment: CDR1 MGHRA and CDR2 YSYEKL. V lost 2 bases and J lost 8, with 18 bases in between. The table lists this clonotype with a few counts. The authors amplified TCR beta CDR3 regions from RNA transcripts. HTBI primers were used in a first-round RT-PCR, which preceded a second-round multiplex PCR. TCRdb used MiXCR to reprocess the multiplex PCR reads, holding one entry per CDR3 protein. The table records 400,000 to 450,000 distinct CDR3 sequences, around a fifth of them present only once.

The receptor comes from a woman between 18 and 29 years old with stable Graves' hyperthyroidism. The chain couples TRBV4-1 to TRBJ1-2, with D tentatively TRBD1 (6 bases). Material: peripheral blood. The CDR3 loop is CASSQPREGVRGYTF. The CDR3 DNA follows: TGCGCCAGCAGCCAACCCAGGGAGGGGGTGCGCGGCTACACCTTC.